These T cell receptor beta chains were read from a single sample in a study. TCRdb fed the 5' RACE reads into MiXCR, producing one record per CDR3 protein. The sample records about 50,000 distinct CDR3 sequences, 28% being singletons. What was sequenced was naive CD4+ T cells sorted from blood. These receptors all stem from a female donor with breast cancer. CDR3s include the opening cysteine and the closing phenylalanine or tryptophan. The D gene is left open where the match is weak. Size tells how often a clone was seen (once, few, many) or the class of an expanded clone, and some rows leave it out.

j_gene	d_gene	abundance	v_gene	CDR3nt	CDR3aa
TRBJ2-5	NA	NA	TRBV20-1	TGCAGTGCCAGTCGAGGGGGAACCCAGTACTTC	CSASRGGTQYF
TRBJ1-5	TRBD1	NA	TRBV7-6	TGTGCCAGCAGCTTAGCGCCGACAGGGGTGGATCAGCCCCAGCATTTT	CASSLAPTGVDQPQHF
TRBJ1-2	NA	many	TRBV4-1	TGCGCCAGCAGCCAAGATCCCATTAACTATGGCTACACCTTC	CASSQDPINYGYTF
TRBJ2-1	TRBD2	NA	TRBV5-1	TGCGCCAGCAGCGGAAGCTACGGGACTAGCGGGAGCAGTGAGCAGTTCTTC	CASSGSYGTSGSSEQFF
TRBJ1-1	NA	few	TRBV6-5	TGTGCCAGCAGTTACTCGTCAGGGGCGGGAGGCACTGAAGCTTTCTTT	CASSYSSGAGGTEAFF
TRBJ2-5	TRBD1	NA	TRBV7-7	TGTGCTAGCAGCTTAGGGACAGGGGTAGAGACCCAGTACTTC	CASSLGTGVETQYF
TRBJ2-1	TRBD2	many	TRBV5-6	TGTGCCAGCAGTACCCGTTGGCTAGCGGGGTTCTCCTACAATGAGCAGTTCTTC	CASSTRWLAGFSYNEQFF
TRBJ1-2	NA	few	TRBV5-1	TGCGCCAGCAGCTTGGAGCCGGACACGCGCGGCTACACCTTC	CASSLEPDTRGYTF
TRBJ2-7	TRBD1	few	TRBV7-2	TGTGCCAGCAGCTCCCCACGCCGGACAGGGACCTACGAGCAGTACTTC	CASSSPRRTGTYEQYF
TRBJ1-6	NA	few	TRBV12-3/TRBV12-4	TGTGCCAGCAGTTTGGGGCAGTATAATTCACCCCTCCACTTT	CASSLGQYNSPLHF
TRBJ2-7	NA	NA	TRBV27	TGTGCCAGCAGTTCAGCGTACCCCGGGACCTACGAGCAGTACTTC	CASSSAYPGTYEQYF
TRBJ2-4	NA	NA	TRBV30	TGTGCCTGGAGCCGAGGTCCTAGGAACATTCAGTACTTC	CAWSRGPRNIQYF
TRBJ2-6	TRBD1	NA	TRBV6-5	TGTGCCAGCAGTTCCGGGACAGGGGTTCGTGGGGCCAACGTCCTGACTTTC	CASSSGTGVRGANVLTF
TRBJ1-1	NA	NA	TRBV20-1	TGCAGTGCTTTGGCAGGGGCGGCCGGGCCTCTGACTTTAGTGAACACTGAAGCTTTCTTT	CSALAGAAGPLTLVNTEAFF
TRBJ1-5	NA	once	TRBV20-1	TGCAGTGCTAGCGTCGGTAGCAATCAGCCCCAGCATTTT	CSASVGSNQPQHF
TRBJ2-2	TRBD2	NA	TRBV9	TGTGCCAGCAGCTCGCGGGGGGATGGGGCCGGGGAGCTGTTTTTT	CASSSRGDGAGELFF
TRBJ1-1	NA	NA	TRBV5-1	TGCGCCAGCAGCCCTCGGCCGGAGAACACTGAAGCTTTCTTT	CASSPRPENTEAFF
TRBJ2-7	TRBD1	NA	TRBV28	TGTGCCAGCACCCTGACAGGGAACTCCTACGAGCAGTACTTC	CASTLTGNSYEQYF
TRBJ2-7	TRBD2	once	TRBV7-2	TGTGCCAGCAGCTTTCGGACTAGCTCCTACGAGCAGTACTTC	CASSFRTSSYEQYF
TRBJ2-6	NA	NA	TRBV6-2/TRBV6-3	TGTGCCAGCAGTTGGTTTTCTGGGGCCAACGTCCTGACTTTC	CASSWFSGANVLTF
TRBJ1-4	NA	few	TRBV20-1	TGCAGTGCTAGAGAAGGGGGGTTTGGAAAACTGTTTTTT	CSAREGGFGKLFF
TRBJ2-5	TRBD1	few	TRBV10-3	TGTGCCATCAGTGAGTCATTGAGACAGGGAGAGACCCAGTACTTC	CAISESLRQGETQYF
TRBJ1-5	TRBD1	NA	TRBV12-3/TRBV12-4	TGTGCCAGCACTGGGACAGGGGGAGGTCAGCCCCAGCATTTT	CASTGTGGGQPQHF
TRBJ2-2	TRBD2	NA	TRBV2	TGTACCAGCAAGTCGCGGGAGGTCGGCGGGGAGCTGTTTTTT	CTSKSREVGGELFF
TRBJ2-2	NA	NA	TRBV6-5	TGTGCCAGCATTCAGGTTAACACCGGGGAGCTGTTTTTT	CASIQVNTGELFF
TRBJ2-1	NA	NA	TRBV5-1	TGCGCCAGCAGCTTGGGGCAGCCCAATGAGCAGTTCTTC	CASSLGQPNEQFF
TRBJ1-4	TRBD1	few	TRBV30	TGTGCCTGGAGCCATGACAGGGTTAAAGAAAAACTGTTTTTT	CAWSHDRVKEKLFF
TRBJ2-7	NA	NA	TRBV5-1	TGCGCCAGCAGGAGAAGCTACGAGCAGTACTTC	CASRRSYEQYF